This T cell receptor beta chain was retrieved from a study of Graves' ophthalmopathy and Graves' hyperthyroidism. CDR3 length equals 14 residues. The V gene's germline CDR1 is SEHNR and CDR2 FQNEAQ (reference sequence). The V segment lost 4 bases and the J segment 8 bases; nucleotides outside the gene matches: 5. Amplification of TCR beta CDR3 regions used RNA transcripts. Second-round multiplex PCR followed a first-round RT-PCR using HTBI primers. Each CDR3 protein gets one entry after TCRdb re-called the multiplex PCR reads with MiXCR. Here the sample spans about 600,000 distinct CDR3 sequences, approximately 37% being singletons. Points on this clonotype: Its specificity is not known.

Study-wide results and limits: The model forecast ophthalmopathy progression, reaching around 70% sensitivity and approximately 72% specificity.

The clonotype was recovered from an adult man with Graves' hyperthyroidism. Material: peripheral blood or thyroid tissue (not recorded which). The J gene is TRBJ1-6, the V gene TRBV7-9; TRBD1 aligns across 7 bases. CDR3 in amino acids: CASSSLQGHSPLHF. The CDR3 DNA reads as TGTGCCAGCAGCTCCCTACAGGGGCATTCACCCCTCCACTTT.